The 14 T cell receptor beta chains reported below all come from one sample, sequenced in a study of tumor-infiltrating lymphocytes in primary liver carcinoma. TCR beta cDNA was made from approximately 540 ng total RNA with a constant-region primer. Modified slightly, ARM-PCR produced TCR beta libraries over three nested multiplex PCR rounds. Amplification in the first two PCR rounds was performed using TRBV1-TRBV30 forward primers and a C-beta reverse primer for 10 cycles each. TCRdb processed the multiplex PCR reads anew with MiXCR; each CDR3 protein has one entry. The table has about 200,000 distinct CDR3 sequences, almost 65% seen once. The source of the blood RNA was unsorted whole blood, and germline DNA was extracted as well. Sequencing used peripheral blood. Receptors originate from a woman in her sixties with primary liver carcinoma and hepatitis B virus infection.

As concerns this clonotype: This clone may be a read error of a much larger clone one base away. The chain has TRBV6-9 and TRBJ2-1; D not certain. Germline V gene data show CDR1 as MNHGY and CDR2 as SVAAGI. Trimming removed 6 bases from V and 13 bases from J, with 25 bases in between. The CDR3 contains 15 residues. CDR3 DNA: TGTGCCAGCAGATCTGAGAGCAGGACCCAAGAGACCCAGTTCTTC. Its translation: CASRSESRTQETQFF.

Comment on this clonotype: At one of its ends the junction is not consistent with the germline gene, which may arise from a read error. The V gene is TRBV11-2, the J gene TRBJ2-2, with D possibly TRBD2 on 7 matching bases. This CDR3 has 15 amino acids. CDR1 and CDR2 (germline): SGHAT, FQNNGV. DNA for the CDR3: TGTACCAGCAGATTAGGGGGGGGGAACACCGGTGAGCTGTTTTTT. This encodes CTSRLGGGNTGELFF.

The chain joins TRBV6-5 to TRBJ2-3, with D hard to call. The CDR3 has 17 amino acids. Trimming left V 6 bases short and J 0 bases short, with 19 bases between. CDR1 is MNHEY, CDR2 SVGAGI, per germline. This chain's CDR3 is CASSPSRSTDSTDTQYF. CDR3 bases: TGTGCCAGCAGCCCATCCAGATCGACCGATAGCACAGATACGCAGTATTTT.

As for this clonotype: The conserved phenylalanine or tryptophan is not found at the CDR3 terminus, so this likely reflects a read error. The rearrangement joins TRBV13 to TRBJ2-3; D uncertain. The CDR3 runs to 15 residues. V lost 6 bases and J lost 1, with 14 bases in between. The germline V gene encodes CDR1 PRHDT and CDR2 FYEKMQ (reference sequence). CDR3 protein: CASRLSGQGTDTQYL. The CDR3 DNA sequence: TGTGCCAGCAGACTGTCGGGCCAAGGCACAGATACGCAGTATCTT.

As concerns this clonotype: At one boundary the junction diverges from the germline segment, which might be a read error. The rearrangement links TRBV4-2 to TRBJ2-1; 10 bases match TRBD2. This CDR3 region has 16 residues. Per the germline V gene, CDR1 is LGHNA and CDR2 is YNFKEQ. This CDR3 is CASSQGEREGRSEQFF. The DNA of the CDR3 is TGTGCCAGTAGCCAAGGGGAGCGGGAGGGCCGTAGTGAGCAGTTCTTC.

Concerning this clonotype: The junction departs from germline at one end; a sequencing error may be responsible. This chain's CDR3 is CASSLGNEKFF. As DNA, the CDR3 is TGTGCCAGCAGCTTGGGGAATGAGAAGTTCTTC. This rearrangement joins TRBV12-3 or TRBV12-4 to TRBJ2-1; D remains ambiguous. The CDR3 consists of 11 residues.

Notes on this clonotype: A read error may account for a junction end that differs from germline. V usage is TRBV11-2 and J usage is TRBJ1-3; tentative D call: TRBD1 (5 bases). Per the germline V gene, CDR1 is SGHAT and CDR2 is FQNNGV. This CDR3 is 17 amino acids long. CDR3 coding DNA: TGTGCTAGCAGCTCTAAAAGTAGGGGAGAGGATGGAAACACCATATATTTT. Its translation is CASSSKSRGEDGNTIYF.

This clonotype was observed a handful of times. The chain combines TRBV5-6 with TRBJ2-1; maybe TRBD2 (6 bases). Germline V lookup: CDR1 SGHDT, CDR2 YYEEEE. The CDR3 is 16 amino acids. Trimming removed 3 bases at V and 5 bases at J, with 18 bases between. The CDR3 DNA sequence: TGTGCCAGCAGCTGGGTGACTAGTAGGTCGCACAATGAGCAGTTCTTC. Protein: CASSWVTSRSHNEQFF.

Turning to this clonotype: With a much larger clone just one base away, this may be a read error. The J gene is TRBJ2-5, the V gene TRBV6-1; D call uncertain. CDR3 size: 11 residues. Germline CDR1 is MNHNS and CDR2 is SASEGT. V gave up 2 bases and J gave up 12 bases, with 10 bases separating them. In nucleotides, the CDR3 is TGTGCCAGCAGTGAAACGCCTACCAAGTACTTC. Its translation: CASSETPTKYF.

About this clonotype itself: The junction differs from germline at one of its ends, possibly a read error. This sequence joins TRBV14 and TRBJ2-2, with 9 bases lining up with TRBD1. Germline CDR1 reads SGHDN; CDR2 reads FVKESK. The CDR3 has 15 residues. The CDR3 DNA reads TGTGCCGGCAGCCAAGTGGGACAGGGAGCCGGGGAGCTGTTTTTT. This encodes CAGSQVGQGAGELFF.

This clonotype was seen repeatedly, ten times or more. The V call is TRBV5-5, the J call TRBJ2-7; either TRBD1 or TRBD2 may fit D (5 bases each). Germline-derived CDR1 and CDR2 are SGHKS and YYEKEE (reference sequence). The CDR3 has 14 residues. V lost 0 bases to trimming and J lost 0 bases, with 7 bases between them. CDR3 sequence reads: CASSLGDPSYEQYF. CDR3 nucleotide sequence: TGTGCCAGCAGCTTGGGGGACCCCTCCTACGAGCAGTACTTC. The full variable domain, in which reference TRBV5-5 and TRBJ2-7 provide the parts outside the CDR3, is DAGVTQSPTHLIKTRGQQVTLRCSPISGHKSVSWYQQVLGQGPQFIFQYYEKEERGRGNFPDRFSARQFPNYSSELNVNALLLGDSALYLCASSLGDPSYEQYFGPGTRLTVT.

On this clonotype itself: It may be a read error: a sequence one base away is much more abundant. The gene calls are TRBV6-2 or TRBV6-3 and TRBJ2-1; weak D call: TRBD2 (5 bases). The germline V and J ends were trimmed by 6 bases and 4 bases, with 13 bases remaining between them. The CDR3 runs to 14 residues. Germline V lookup: CDR1 MNHEY, CDR2 SVGEGT. CDR3: CASSERTGYNEQFF. DNA for the CDR3: TGTGCCAGCAGCGAAAGGACTGGTTACAATGAGCAGTTCTTC.

This clonotype came up many times. V is TRBV29-1 and J is TRBJ2-3; no clear D. Trimming shortened V by 4 bases and J by 0 bases, and 14 bases separated the two germline ends. There are 15 residues in the CDR3. CDR1 is SQVTM, CDR2 ANQGSEA, per germline. For the CDR3, the DNA is TGCAGCGTTGCCTACAGTGCTAGAAGCACAGATACGCAGTATTTT. Translated: CSVAYSARSTDTQYF.

Details on this clonotype: The germline gene is not matched at one end of the junction; a read error may be the cause. This chain uses TRBV11-3 with TRBJ2-1, with D hard to call. The CDR3 is made up of 12 amino acids. Germline V CDR1 and CDR2: SGHNT, YENEEA. CDR3 sequence (DNA): TGTGCCAACAGCAACTTCCTCAATGAGCAGCTCTTC. Encoded protein: CANSNFLNEQLF.